The T cell receptor (beta chain) under discussion was sequenced for a study of breast tumors, draining lymph nodes, adjacent tissues. Study-wide results and limits: Most tumor T cells seemingly derive from lymph node, then expand in tumor. Luminal-like breast cancer showed significantly higher tumor–nontumor repertoire similarity than basal-like. The lymph node origin of tumor T cells was framed as consistent with a hypothesis, not demonstrated.

The lymph nodes were axillary draining lymph nodes from breast cancer patients. A few counts support this clonotype. Its antigen remains unknown. A much larger clone lies one base from this, so it may be a read error. A single record per CDR3 protein comes from TCRdb applying MiXCR to the multiplex PCR reads. The top ten clones hold less than 1.5% of a sample with some 100,000 distinct CDR3 sequences, about 20% of them seen once. The TCR was taken from a female donor with breast cancer. Some clones in this sample may be carry-over from other donors' samples. What was sequenced was axillary lymph node tissue.

CDR3 loop: CASSLTGVDPPLHF. The DNA of the CDR3 is TGCGCCAGCAGCTTGACAGGGGTGGATCCACCCCTCCACTTT. The V and J genes are TRBV5-1 and TRBJ1-6; 7 bases fit TRBD1. With V trimmed by 1 base and J by 11 bases, 6 bases remained unmatched. This CDR3 is built from 14 residues. Germline-derived CDR1 and CDR2 are SGHRS and YFSETQ.